This T cell receptor beta chain came from a study of CD8 T cells in ankylosing spondylitis (dated by TCRdb to 2015 to 2018). For the study in its entirety: The study profiled T cell receptor beta repertoires in healthy donors and ankylosing spondylitis patients to find disease-linked TCR variants. The full study cohort comprised some 27 ankylosing spondylitis patients and 110 or so healthy donors. Samples of peripheral blood were taken, and for ankylosing spondylitis patients, synovial fluid was collected as well. The investigation overall reported the following: The disease-linked clones were reported to be significantly enriched in matched synovial fluid samples from ankylosing spondylitis patients. The disease-linked clones had a CD8+ phenotype and were found at relatively low frequencies in peripheral blood. Some motif variants were previously reported in synovial fluid and blood of reactive arthritis patients, suggesting common disease-initiation mechanisms. Blood from ankylosing spondylitis patients appeared to be characterized by a TCR beta motif composed of under ten highly homologous amino acid variants.

The CDR3 holds 16 amino acids from the cysteine to the phenylalanine. The entry retains the CDR3 DNA only, 48 bases that are in frame from base 1. The germline V gene encodes CDR1 MNHEY and CDR2 SVGEGT. Deletion took 5 bases off V and 3 bases off J, with a span of 20 bases between the germline ends. In this sample, this clonotype turned up many times. Its specific antigen is unknown. Base qualities are missing; no much larger clone stands one base away. Reads for this sample came from an Illumina HiSeq 2500. Quantitative 5'-RACE with molecular barcodes was used to prepare TCR beta libraries. The paper's processing steps were these. Disease-linked TCR variants were identified with a new computational method built on a probabilistic model of VDJ rearrangement. TCRdb reanalyzed the raw reads on its own, using fastp at Q25 for trimming and MiXCR for clone calling, and kept in-frame beta chains. Rows are combined by CDR3 protein, so each entry shows the most common genes and DNA. The V and J calls were determined by TCRdb, not by the authors. For this sample the table gives about 450,000 distinct CDR3 sequences, of which approximately 26% were detected only once. Of the sample, 0.89% is held by the ten largest clones.

The sample consisted of blood, either unsorted or a sorted T cell fraction (not recorded which). Recombination joined TRBV6-2 or TRBV6-3 with TRBJ2-7; a tentative D match to TRBD1 spans 5 bases. The receptor comes from a male donor with ankylosing spondylitis. The CDR3 sequence is CASSPRGRSRYYEQYF. The DNA sequence is given as TGTGCCAGCAGTCCTAGGGGCCGAAGCCGCTACTACGAGCAGTACTTC.